A selection of T cell receptor beta chains follows, all from one sample in a study of T cell repertoires in cytomegalovirus infection. MiXCR was run by TCRdb on the reads, yielding one entry per CDR3 protein. The sample includes 750,000 to 900,000 distinct CDR3 sequences, roughly 29% of them seen just once. What these receptors recognize is not known. This specimen was cultured CD8+ T cells from PBMCs, taken from culture after CMV antigen stimulation. Receptors were obtained from a human donor in good health (CMV status not recorded). Some clones in this sample may be carry-over from other donors' samples. Both conserved end residues are part of each CDR3. A D gene is named only where the DNA matches it firmly. Rows may omit the clone size; those that give it use once, few, many or a size class.

TRBJ1-1 | 11 | few | - | TRBV24-1 | TGTGCCACCAGACACAACACTGAAGCTTTCTTT | CATRHNTEAFF
TRBJ2-5 | 19 | - | - | TRBV28 | TGTGCCAGCAGTTTAGTCCGACTAATAGGACGGAGAGATCAAGAGACCCAGTACTTC | CASSLVRLIGRRDQETQYF
TRBJ2-1 | 11 | - | - | TRBV5-1 | TGCGCCAGCAGCTTGGGAGGACAACAGTTCTTC | CASSLGGQQFF
TRBJ1-2 | 15 | - | - | TRBV27 | TGTGCCAGCAGTTTAAAGGGCAGGGCCTGGGACGGCTACACCTTC | CASSLKGRAWDGYTF
TRBJ2-7 | 15 | few | - | TRBV7-9 | TGTGCCAGCAGCCCGGACAGTTCTTTCTCCTACGAGCAGTACTTC | CASSPDSSFSYEQYF
TRBJ1-1 | 16 | - | - | TRBV2 | TGTGCCAGCAGTGTGATCTTATTGGCTATGAACACTGAAGCTTTCTTT | CASSVILLAMNTEAFF
TRBJ1-1 | 16 | - | - | TRBV7-8 | TGTGCCAGCAGCTTAGAGGGGGATTGGGGGGGAGGGAAAGCTTTCTTT | CASSLEGDWGGGKAFF
TRBJ1-6 | 15 | few | - | TRBV6-5 | TGTGCCAGCAGTTCAGGGGTTCAATATAATTCACCCCTCCACTTT | CASSSGVQYNSPLHF
TRBJ1-2 | 15 | - | - | TRBV7-9 | TGTGCCAGCAGCTCGACTCCCGAGGGAAACTATGGCTACACCTTC | CASSSTPEGNYGYTF
TRBJ1-1 | 13 | - | - | TRBV28 | TGTGCCAGCAGTTTTACCGGGATCTCTGAAGCTTTCTTT | CASSFTGISEAFF
TRBJ2-1 | 12 | - | - | TRBV7-9 | TGTGCCAGCAGCTTAGCCGGGAAAGAGCAGTTCTTC | CASSLAGKEQFF
TRBJ2-1 | 19 | few | TRBD2 | TRBV6-5 | TGTGCCAGCAGTTACTCTACCCTATGGACTAGCGGGGGGGTCAATGAGCAGTTCTTC | CASSYSTLWTSGGVNEQFF
TRBJ1-2 | 11 | - | - | TRBV12-3/TRBV12-4 | TGTGCCACCCGGGGGCCCTATGGCTACACCTTC | CATRGPYGYTF
TRBJ2-2 | 13 | - | - | TRBV6-6 | TGTGCCAGCAGTTACCCCGGGTACGGGGAGCTGTTTTTT | CASSYPGYGELFF
TRBJ1-1 | 16 | - | - | TRBV7-9 | TGTGCCAGCAGCTTAGCGGTTTTCGATAGAGACACTGAAGCTTTCTTT | CASSLAVFDRDTEAFF
TRBJ1-2 | 13 | once | TRBD1 | TRBV27 | TGTGCCAGCAAGACAGGGGGCAATGATGGCTACACCTTC | CASKTGGNDGYTF
TRBJ2-3 | 13 | few | - | TRBV19 | TGTGCCAGTAGTCCATCGGGGGAGAATACGCAGTATTTT | CASSPSGENTQYF